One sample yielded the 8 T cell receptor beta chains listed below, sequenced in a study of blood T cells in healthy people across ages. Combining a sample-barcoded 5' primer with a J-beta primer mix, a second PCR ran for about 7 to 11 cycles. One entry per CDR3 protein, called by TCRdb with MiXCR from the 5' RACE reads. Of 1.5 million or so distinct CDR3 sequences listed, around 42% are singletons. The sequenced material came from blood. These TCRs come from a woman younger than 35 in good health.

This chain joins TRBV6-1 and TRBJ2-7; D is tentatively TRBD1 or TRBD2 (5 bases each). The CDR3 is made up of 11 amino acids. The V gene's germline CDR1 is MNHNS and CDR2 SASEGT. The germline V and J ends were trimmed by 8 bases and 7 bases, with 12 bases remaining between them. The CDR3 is CASLGTLEQYF. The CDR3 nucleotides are TGTGCCAGCCTTGGGACCTTAGAGCAGTACTTC.

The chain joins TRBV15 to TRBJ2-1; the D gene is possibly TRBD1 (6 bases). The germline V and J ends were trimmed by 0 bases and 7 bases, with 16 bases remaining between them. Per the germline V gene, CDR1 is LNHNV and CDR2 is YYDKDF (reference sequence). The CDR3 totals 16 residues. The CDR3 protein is CATSRDMLQGRNEQFF. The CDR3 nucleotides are TGTGCCACCAGCAGAGATATGTTACAGGGCAGGAATGAGCAGTTCTTC.

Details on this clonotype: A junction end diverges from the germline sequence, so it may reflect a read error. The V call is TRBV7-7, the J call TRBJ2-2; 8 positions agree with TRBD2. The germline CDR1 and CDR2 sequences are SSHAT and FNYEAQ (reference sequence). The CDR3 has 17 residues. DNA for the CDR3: TGTGCTAGCAGCTTAGGAATTGCTAGCGGGTACACCGGGGAGCTGTTTTTT. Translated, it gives CASSLGIASGYTGELFF.

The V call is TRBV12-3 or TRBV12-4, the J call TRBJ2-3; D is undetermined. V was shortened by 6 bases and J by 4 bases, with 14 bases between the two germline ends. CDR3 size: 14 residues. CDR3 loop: CASSDGVTADTQYF. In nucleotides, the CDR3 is TGTGCCAGCAGCGATGGCGTGACCGCAGATACGCAGTATTTT.

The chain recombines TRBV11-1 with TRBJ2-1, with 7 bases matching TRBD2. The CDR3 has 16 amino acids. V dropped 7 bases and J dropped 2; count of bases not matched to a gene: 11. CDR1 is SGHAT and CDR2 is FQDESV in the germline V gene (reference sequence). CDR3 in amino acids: CASTRPAGVAYNEQFF. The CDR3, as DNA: TGTGCCAGCACTCGACCGGCGGGGGTGGCCTACAATGAGCAGTTCTTC.

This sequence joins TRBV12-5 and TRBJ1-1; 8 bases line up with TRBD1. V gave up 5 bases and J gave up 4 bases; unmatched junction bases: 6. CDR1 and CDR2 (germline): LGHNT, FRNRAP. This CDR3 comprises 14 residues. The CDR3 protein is CASGPRGHSTEAFF. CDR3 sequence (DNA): TGTGCTAGTGGTCCCAGGGGGCATAGCACTGAAGCTTTCTTT.

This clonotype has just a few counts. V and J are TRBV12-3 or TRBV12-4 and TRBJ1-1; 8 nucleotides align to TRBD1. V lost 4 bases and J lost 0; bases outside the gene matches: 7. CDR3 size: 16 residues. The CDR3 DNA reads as TGTGCCAGCAGTTCTTACAGGGGGGGAATGAACACTGAAGCTTTCTTT. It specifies CASSSYRGGMNTEAFF.

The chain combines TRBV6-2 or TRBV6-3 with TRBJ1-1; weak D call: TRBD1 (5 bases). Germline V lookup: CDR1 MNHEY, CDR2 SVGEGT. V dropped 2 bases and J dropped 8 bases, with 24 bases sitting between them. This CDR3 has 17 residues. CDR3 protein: CASSYGIHRDPLGEAFF. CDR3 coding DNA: TGTGCCAGCAGTTACGGCATACACCGGGACCCATTGGGGGAAGCTTTCTTT.